What follows are 26 T cell receptor beta chains derived from one specimen sequenced in a study of cytomegalovirus exposure and HLA in healthy donors. PCR primers comprised 60 Vbeta and 13 Jbeta primers. Sequencing used immunoSEQ multiplex PCR; TCRdb keeps in-frame clones, though not all of them. The sample yields about 160,000 clones, roughly three quarters seen once. Material: PBMCs. These receptors all come from a human donor in good health.

This clone appeared once. This chain connects TRBV7-9 to TRBJ1-2; TRBD1 is a possible D gene (5 bases). V was trimmed by 5 bases and J by 4 bases, leaving 14 bases between them. This CDR3 has 14 amino acids. The V gene's germline CDR1 is SEHNR and CDR2 FQNEAQ (reference sequence). CDR3 sequence (DNA): TGTGCCAGCAGCCCCGCGGGGGGGTTCTATGGCTACACCTTC. It codes for CASSPAGGFYGYTF. The full variable domain, in which reference TRBV7-9 and TRBJ1-2 provide the parts outside the CDR3, is DTGVSQNPRHKITKRGQNVTFRCDPISEHNRLYWYRQTLGQGPEFLTYFQNEAQLEKSRLLSDRFSAERPKGSFSTLEIQRTEQGDSAMYLCASSPAGGFYGYTFGSGTRLTVV.

The V gene is TRBV5-6, the J gene TRBJ2-1; no firm D call. Looked up from germline, CDR1 is SGHDT and CDR2 is YYEEEE. CDR3 length: 16 residues. Trimming pared 4 bases from V and 0 bases from J, leaving 14 bases between. Here the CDR3 reads CASSPISQSSYNEQFF. CDR3 DNA: TGTGCCAGCAGCCCAATTAGTCAAAGCTCCTACAATGAGCAGTTCTTC.

V usage is TRBV4-2 and J usage is TRBJ2-7; D may be TRBD2 (6 bases). V was cut by 4 bases and J by 7 bases, with 23 bases left in between. Germline lookup yields CDR1 LGHNA and CDR2 YNFKEQ. This CDR3 contains 16 residues. This CDR3 reads CASSPREAGREEEQYF. In nucleotides, the CDR3 is TGTGCCAGCAGCCCAAGAGAGGCGGGAAGGGAAGAGGAGCAGTACTTC.

J is TRBJ2-1 and V is TRBV18; TRBD2 matches at 11 bases. Trimming cost V 2 bases and J 5 bases; bases outside gene matches: 5. Germline V gives CDR1 KGHSH, CDR2 LQKENI. The CDR3 runs to 16 residues. CDR3 protein: CASSPLLAGDDNEQFF. Written as DNA, the CDR3 is TGTGCCAGCTCACCATTACTAGCGGGGGACGACAATGAGCAGTTCTTC.

This clone was seen more than once but under ten times. The V call is TRBV28, the J call TRBJ2-6; tentative D call: TRBD2 (6 bases). Per germline, CDR1 MDHEN and CDR2 SYDVKM. This CDR3 is built from 16 residues. V shed 3 bases and J shed 1 base, with 10 bases lying between them. The DNA of the CDR3 is TGTGCCAGCAGTTTCCATCGGGGGTCTGGGGCCAACGTCCTGACTTTC. Translating it yields CASSFHRGSGANVLTF.

V usage is TRBV6-6 and J usage is TRBJ2-2; TRBD2 is a possible D gene (6 bases). The germline V and J ends were trimmed by 9 bases and 5 bases, with 13 bases remaining between them. Germline CDR1 reads MNHNY; CDR2 reads SVGAGI (reference sequence). The CDR3 is 13 residues long. The CDR3 spells CASKEGGTGELFF. Written as DNA, the CDR3 is TGTGCCAGTAAGGAGGGAGGTACCGGGGAGCTGTTTTTT.

The J gene is TRBJ2-7, the V gene TRBV6-5; tentative D call: TRBD1 (6 bases). V shed 2 bases and J shed 12 bases, with 20 bases lying between them. This CDR3 is 14 amino acids long. Germline V CDR1 and CDR2: MNHEY, SVGAGI. For the CDR3, the DNA is TGTGCCAGCAGTTACAATCAACAACAGGGAGTTCGGTACTTC. Protein product: CASSYNQQQGVRYF.

This clone was seen just once. The chain has TRBV30 and TRBJ2-7; 7 nucleotides match TRBD1. Germline V CDR1 and CDR2: GTSNPN, SVGIG (reference sequence). Trimming at V came to 2 bases and at J to 7 bases, leaving 2 bases not matched to a gene. The CDR3 totals 11 residues. The CDR3 here is CAWSPQGEQYF. CDR3 nucleotides: TGTGCCTGGAGTCCACAGGGGGAGCAGTACTTC.

The chain joins TRBV18 to TRBJ2-7; 9 nucleotides line up with TRBD2. This CDR3 is 15 amino acids long. V lost 5 bases, J lost 5 bases, and 10 bases stayed unmatched. Germline loops: CDR1 KGHSH, CDR2 LQKENI. The CDR3 region is CASSAAGGDQNEQYF. CDR3 bases: TGTGCCAGCTCAGCGGCGGGAGGGGACCAGAACGAGCAGTACTTC.

The chain joins TRBV9 to TRBJ2-1; no reliable D call. From germline, CDR1 is SGDLS and CDR2 YYNGEE. This CDR3 has 16 residues. V shed 4 bases and J shed 2 bases, with 16 bases lying between them. CDR3 in amino acids: CASSPPHSSPYNEQFF. The CDR3 DNA sequence: TGTGCCAGCAGCCCCCCCCACAGCTCTCCCTACAATGAGCAGTTCTTC.

The chain joins TRBV10-3 to TRBJ2-1; perhaps TRBD1 as D (6 bases). This CDR3 spans 15 amino acids. Between the trimmed V and J ends, which lost 6 bases and 9 bases, there was a span of 21 bases. The germline CDR1 and CDR2 sequences are ENHRY and SYGVKD. Here the CDR3 reads CAISEVTGSRGEQFF. As DNA, the CDR3 is TGTGCCATCAGCGAGGTCACAGGGAGTCGAGGTGAGCAGTTCTTC.

The chain recombines TRBV6-6 with TRBJ2-7; 8 bases are a match to TRBD2. Losses at the gene ends were 1 base for V and 2 bases for J; bases not matched to a gene: 7. CDR1 is MNHNY and CDR2 is SVGAGI in the germline V gene (reference sequence). The CDR3 sequence is 16 residues long. The CDR3: CASSYFGIAGTYEQYF. The CDR3 DNA follows: TGTGCCAGCAGTTACTTTGGTATAGCGGGGACCTACGAGCAGTACTTC.

This sequence joins TRBV19 and TRBJ1-5; D unresolved. The V gene lost 4 bases and the J gene lost 4 bases, with 8 bases spanning the gap. Germline V gene lookup returns CDR1 LNHDA and CDR2 SQIVND (reference sequence). The length of the CDR3 is 13 residues. The CDR3 here is CASSTHRNQPQHF. The CDR3 DNA reads as TGTGCCAGTAGTACCCACAGAAATCAGCCCCAGCATTTT.

The sample holds one count of this clone. The rearrangement joins TRBV19 to TRBJ1-5; D is possibly TRBD1 (6 bases). CDR3 length equals 14 residues. Germline CDR1 LNHDA, CDR2 SQIVND (reference sequence). V lost 1 base and J lost 7, with 11 bases in between. The CDR3 is CASSIGGPWQPQHF. Written as DNA, the CDR3 is TGTGCCAGTAGTATAGGGGGGCCGTGGCAGCCCCAGCATTTT.

The chain combines TRBV5-4 with TRBJ2-1; 10 positions agree with TRBD1. The CDR3 is 16 amino acids. V shed 3 bases and J 8 bases; nucleotides not matched to a gene: 11. CDR1 SGHNT and CDR2 YYREEE come from the germline V gene (reference sequence). CDR3 DNA: TGTGCCAGCAGCTCCCAACCGGGACAGGGGAATTATGAGCAGTTCTTC. As protein: CASSSQPGQGNYEQFF.

This clone was observed once. The chain carries TRBV4-2 and TRBJ2-2; no definite D call. This CDR3 spans 13 amino acids. From germline, CDR1 is LGHNA and CDR2 YNFKEQ. With 0 bases removed from V and 3 bases from J, the gap between germline ends came to 2 bases. This chain's CDR3 is CASSQDDTGELFF. The CDR3 DNA reads as TGTGCCAGCAGCCAAGACGACACCGGGGAGCTGTTTTTT.

The V call is TRBV5-1, the J call TRBJ2-3; no definite D call. CDR1 is SGHRS, CDR2 YFSETQ, per germline. Trimming removed 3 bases at V and 2 bases at J, with 10 bases between. The CDR3 spans 14 residues. The CDR3 sequence: CASSSNLDTDTQYF. As DNA, the CDR3 is TGCGCCAGCAGCTCCAACCTAGACACAGATACGCAGTATTTT.

This chain uses TRBV2 with TRBJ2-5; 7 bases line up with TRBD2. Near its end, the DNA agrees better with TRBJ2-7, so the J call may be wrong. Germline assignment: CDR1 SNHLY and CDR2 FYNNEI. CDR3 length: 13 residues. The CDR3 sequence is CASRKGGSYEQYF. The CDR3 bases are TGTGCCAGCAGGAAGGGAGGGTCCTACGAGCAGTACTTC.

The genes are TRBV6-1 and TRBJ2-3, with 9 bases lining up with TRBD2. V lost 0 bases, J lost 3 bases, and 4 bases stayed unmatched. This CDR3 contains 16 residues. The germline V gene encodes CDR1 MNHNS and CDR2 SASEGT. CDR3 amino acids: CASSEAVAGATDTQYF. The CDR3 coding sequence is TGTGCCAGCAGTGAAGCGGTAGCGGGGGCAACAGATACGCAGTATTTT.

The chain employs TRBV28 and TRBJ2-1; D unresolved. V shed 3 bases and J shed 9 bases, with 6 bases lying between them. The germline V gene has CDR1 MDHEN and CDR2 SYDVKM. The CDR3 loop spans 11 amino acids. CDR3 loop: CASSLSREQFF. The CDR3 DNA is TGTGCCAGCAGTTTGAGTCGTGAGCAGTTCTTC.

V gene TRBV19 combines with J gene TRBJ2-3; TRBD2 agrees at 10 bases. Germline values: CDR1 LNHDA, CDR2 SQIVND (reference sequence). V shed 5 bases and J 2 bases; nucleotides not matched to a gene: 10. The CDR3 extends over 17 amino acids. CDR3: CASSPDGSGGYTDTQYF. The CDR3 nucleotides are TGTGCCAGTAGTCCTGATGGTAGCGGGGGGTACACAGATACGCAGTATTTT.

This chain connects TRBV27 to TRBJ2-7; D is perhaps TRBD1 (5 bases). Germline loops: CDR1 MNHEY, CDR2 SMNVEV (reference sequence). V was shortened by 3 bases and J by 0 bases, with 9 bases between the two germline ends. The CDR3 has 14 residues. The CDR3 DNA follows: TGTGCCAGCAGTTTGCAGGGAAGCTCCTACGAGCAGTACTTC. As protein: CASSLQGSSYEQYF.

The CDR3 nucleotides read TGTGCCAGCACCTTAACTAGCGGGAGTATGGGTAATGAGCAGTTCTTC. Translating gives CASTLTSGSMGNEQFF. This chain joins TRBV2 and TRBJ2-1; 11 bases are a match to TRBD2. With 7 bases clipped from V and 7 bases from J, the junction kept 12 bases outside the gene matches. This CDR3 has 16 residues. CDR1 and CDR2 (germline): SNHLY, FYNNEI. Using reference TRBV2 and TRBJ2-1 for the parts outside the CDR3, the full variable domain is EPEVTQTPSHQVTQMGQEVILRCVPISNHLYFYWYRQILGQKVEFLVSFYNNEISEKSEIFDDQFSVERPDGSNFTLKIRSTKLEDSAMYFCASTLTSGSMGNEQFFGPGTRLTVL.

The J gene is TRBJ2-7, the V gene TRBV11-2; TRBD2 aligns across 9 bases. The CDR3 is 17 amino acids. In germline, CDR1 is SGHAT, CDR2 FQNNGV. Trimming removed 0 bases from V and 5 bases from J; junction bases left unmatched: 11. For the CDR3, the DNA is TGTGCCAGCAGCTTAGATCTGCGAGTAGCGGGAGCACACGAGCAGTACTTC. As protein: CASSLDLRVAGAHEQYF.

V gene TRBV6-6 combines with J gene TRBJ1-1; D not resolved. The CDR3 loop spans 15 amino acids. Germline V lookup: CDR1 MNHNY, CDR2 SVGAGI (reference sequence). Trimming took off 0 bases at V and 0 bases at J, with 8 bases between the two ends. CDR3 loop: CASSYSPTMNTEAFF. CDR3 DNA: TGTGCCAGCAGTTACTCACCGACAATGAACACTGAAGCTTTCTTT.

The CDR3, as DNA: TGTGCCAGCAGCGACAGGTGGTATAGCAATCAGCCCCAGCATTTT. Translation gives CASSDRWYSNQPQHF. This chain connects TRBV27 to TRBJ1-5; the D gene is possibly TRBD1 (6 bases). The ends were cut back, 6 bases at V and 0 bases at J, with 12 bases in the middle. The germline gives CDR1 MNHEY, CDR2 SMNVEV (reference sequence). This CDR3 has 15 residues.